This T cell receptor beta chain was sequenced in a study of graft-versus-host responses after intestinal transplantation (dated by TCRdb to the early 2020s). About the investigation overall: Recipients received multivisceral, liver-intestinal, or isolated intestinal transplants. Every recipient was given anti-thymocyte globulin induction, followed by 2 to 4 years of maintenance tacrolimus and steroids. After intestinal transplantation, graft-versus-host and host-versus-graft alloreactive T cell clones in the graft, circulation and bone marrow were tracked using bulk TCR-beta CDR3 sequencing. To identify alloreactive clones, pre-transplant mixed lymphocyte reaction products were sequenced and compared with unstimulated pre-transplant donor and recipient T cells. A cohort of 20 to 25 intestinal transplant recipients, including one retransplant, was enrolled, and a few patients lacking pretransplant specimens were excluded. A peak of at least 4% donor T cells among recipient peripheral blood mononuclear cells was the definition used for donor T cell macrochimerism. Rather than going through the commercial service, samples from a few later patients were sequenced in-house on an Illumina MiSeq and processed with MiXCR. Broader findings and caveats from the paper: GvH clones were detected in recipient bone marrow, and some of these GvH clones were observed earlier in ileal mucosa or blood, consistent with an intestinal mucosal origin. Conclusions were limited by the relatively low number and heterogeneity of intestinal transplant patients. Early after transplant, declines in HvG clones were associated with peak levels of circulating GvH clones. Patients with donor T cell macrochimerism had high GvH to HvG T cell clonal ratios in their allografts.

What this sample's time point label stands for: cells obtained before transplantation from donor or recipient. CD3+CD4+ and CD3+CD8+ populations were FACS-sorted from unstimulated pre-transplant donor and recipient cells taken from spleen or lymph nodes. In the case of this clone: It lacks a known antigen. No much larger clone is present one base from it, and per-base qualities are unavailable.

Library generation was performed with the immunoSEQ multiplex PCR assay. For most patients, genomic DNA was isolated using the Qiagen DNeasy Blood and Tissue Kit and was shipped frozen to Adaptive Biotechnologies for TCR sequencing. Adaptive Biotechnologies carried out high-throughput TCR-beta CDR3 sequencing of genomic DNA for most patients. In the paper's pipeline: Adaptive's ImmunoSEQ software supplied the TCR sequencing data for around 17 patients, while MiXCR and VDJtools were used to process three other patients. To correct CD4 versus CD8 sorting errors, any sequence found in both subsets at a frequency ratio below 5:1 was removed. CDR3 nucleotide sequences shared between donor and recipient were removed because their origin could not be assigned. Alloreactive clones required at least 2-fold expansion over unstimulated cells and minimum CFSE-low frequency of 0.002% (template counts) or 0.001% (read counts). Clones detected in sequenced pre-transplant spleen, lymph node, or MLR CFSE-low populations of the donor or recipient were defined as mappable. The cumulative frequency of alloreactive clones was calculated as a percentage of all sequences, weighted by copy number. In its TCRdb copy, this immuneACCESS table keeps in-frame sequences only and misses some clones. Where compared with another copy, unresolved V genes explain less than half of these, and the others have no known cause. The V and J calls and clone size were taken over from that table, and D and trimming were inferred from the DNA. This sample lists about 82,000 clones; 75% to 95% were detected once. The biggest ten clones account for 0.35% of the sample.

CDR1 and CDR2 are drawn from the germline V gene: MDHEN, SYDVKM. The junction carries 15 bases between V and J, which are trimmed by 5 bases and 2 bases respectively. The CDR3 sequence holds 15 residues, the cysteine and phenylalanine included. Only CDR3 DNA remains: 45 bases, in frame from the first base. This TCR came from a human donor who was the organ donor for an intestinal transplant. This chain joins TRBV28 to TRBJ1-2; no D segment can be confidently identified. The input for sequencing was unstimulated CD4+ T cells sorted from spleen or lymph node cells, taken before transplant. In nucleotide form, the sequence is TGTGCCAGCAGTCAAATTCTGGTCAGAAACTATGGCTACACCTTC. This gives the protein CASSQILVRNYGYTF.